This T cell receptor beta chain was sequenced for a study of control samples from healthy donors and cancer patients. Germline-derived CDR1 and CDR2 are MNHEY and SVGAGI. CDR3 length equals 15 residues. The V gene end was trimmed by 4 bases and the J gene end by 5 bases; junction bases not matched to a gene: 3. Profiled with immunoSEQ multiplex PCR; TCRdb holds only in-frame clones, not every one. The sample comprises more than 110,000 clones, 70% to 90% of which are singletons, and roughly 8.7% rests with the top ten. The clonotype comes from a woman aged 25 to 39 in good health. J is TRBJ2-5 and V is TRBV6-5; 14 positions match TRBD2. Sequencing was performed on blood. This chain's CDR3 is CASSSRLAGGETQYF. CDR3 coding DNA: TGTGCCAGCAGTTCGCGACTAGCGGGGGGGGAGACCCAGTACTTC.